This TCR beta chain was retrieved from a study of tumor and adjacent non-tumor tissue in lung cancer. Study context: Aged roughly 30 to 76 years, patients included roughly 10 men and 4 or 5 women with stage I to III disease.

The CDR3 length is 12 residues. Overall study results and limits: Top 100 clones took a larger repertoire share in normal lung. TCR diversity was significantly greater in tumor than normal lung tissue.

On this clonotype: Its specificity is not known. Relative to the germline gene, one junction end is altered; a read error may explain this.

The library came from three nested PCR rounds adapted from ARM-PCR protocols. MiXCR, applied by TCRdb to the multiplex PCR reads, yields one record per CDR3 protein. The sample has 65,000 to 90,000 distinct CDR3 sequences; around 65% are singletons. RNA was extracted from bulk tissue without any cell sorting. Newly diagnosed lung cancer patients had thoracic surgery in China, August–November 2014, without prior chemotherapy. The chain is built from TRBV12-3 or TRBV12-4 and TRBJ1-1, with D maybe TRBD1 (5 bases). Sample: lung tumor tissue. This TCR came from a woman between 70 and 85 years old with non-small cell lung cancer. The CDR3 sequence is CASSLEGTGALF. The CDR3 DNA reads TGTGCTAGCAGTTTAGAAGGGACGGGAGCTCTCTTT.